These 14 T cell receptor beta chains originate from one sample sequenced in a study of T-cell memory formation after mild COVID-19. TCRdb re-called the 5' RACE reads through MiXCR, storing one row per CDR3 protein. The data hold about 350,000 distinct CDR3 sequences, with approximately 13% observed a single time. Source material: PBMCs or a T cell subset sorted from them (not recorded which). These receptors were obtained from a man aged 18-30 years who had mild COVID-19 (a few samples of this study predate the infection). Cell type and time point are not known.

This clonotype was detected a few times. The chain employs TRBV15 and TRBJ2-5, with D perhaps matching TRBD1 (5 bases). Germline V CDR1 and CDR2: LNHNV, YYDKDF (reference sequence). The CDR3 sequence is 15 residues long. V was shortened by 1 base and J by 4 bases, with 13 bases between the two germline ends. The DNA for the CDR3 is TGTGCCACCAGCAGAGCCAAGGGGCGAAGAGAGACCCAGTACTTC. Translated: CATSRAKGRRETQYF.

There are a few counts of this clonotype. The gene calls are TRBV5-4 and TRBJ2-7, with D perhaps TRBD2 (6 bases). V lost 3 bases to trimming and J lost 3 bases, with 13 bases between them. Germline V lookup: CDR1 SGHNT, CDR2 YYREEE (reference sequence). This CDR3 comprises 14 residues. The DNA for the CDR3 is TGTGCCAGCAGCTACGGGACTGGAAACTACGAGCAGTACTTC. Translated, it gives CASSYGTGNYEQYF.

The chain couples TRBV6-1 to TRBJ1-5, with no clear D. Germline V gene lookup returns CDR1 MNHNS and CDR2 SASEGT. The V end was cut by 7 bases, the J end by 3 bases, with 7 bases between. The CDR3 contains 12 residues. The CDR3 sequence: CASKGLNQPQHF. CDR3 coding DNA: TGTGCCAGCAAAGGTCTCAATCAGCCCCAGCATTTT.

The chain joins TRBV29-1 to TRBJ2-7; D is uncertain. The CDR3 runs 12 residues. Germline V gene sequence: CDR1 SQVTM, CDR2 ANQGSEA. V dropped 0 bases and J dropped 3 bases, with 6 bases sitting between them. The CDR3 protein is CSVEDHNYEQYV. DNA for the CDR3: TGCAGCGTTGAAGATCATAACTACGAGCAGTACGTC.

V gene TRBV20-1 combines with J gene TRBJ1-5; 7 positions match TRBD1. With V trimmed by 4 bases and J by 6 bases, 12 bases remained unmatched. Per the germline V gene, CDR1 is DFQATT and CDR2 is SNEGSKA (reference sequence). The CDR3 contains 15 residues. CDR3 nucleotide sequence: TGCAGTGCTATACGGACAGGAACGGGAATTCAGCCCCAGCATTTT. Translating it yields CSAIRTGTGIQPQHF.

The chain joins TRBV6-5 to TRBJ1-2; TRBD1 matches at 7 bases. CDR3 length: 14 residues. The germline CDR1 and CDR2 sequences are MNHEY and SVGAGI. The junction had 7 bases not matched to a gene; V was cut back by 5 bases and J by 4 bases. In nucleotides, the CDR3 is TGTGCCAGCAGTGAACAGGGGCCGGGCTATGGCTACACCTTC. This translates into CASSEQGPGYGYTF.

The chain combines TRBV10-3 with TRBJ2-3, with D unclear. This CDR3 region has 13 residues. In germline, CDR1 is ENHRY, CDR2 SYGVKD. Trimming left V 6 bases short and J 1 base short, with 8 bases between. The CDR3 region is CAIRNAGTDTQYF. In DNA form, the CDR3 reads TGTGCCATCAGGAATGCGGGCACAGATACGCAGTATTTT.

The chain couples TRBV6-5 to TRBJ2-7, with TRBD1 as a possible D gene (6 bases). V lost 0 bases to trimming and J lost 0 bases, with 9 bases between them. The CDR3 is made up of 15 amino acids. In germline, CDR1 is MNHEY, CDR2 SVGAGI. CDR3 nucleotide sequence: TGTGCCAGCAGTTACTCCCAGGGGAGCTCCTACGAGCAGTACTTC. This codes for CASSYSQGSSYEQYF.

The chain joins TRBV6-1 to TRBJ1-6, with D hard to call. V lost 5 bases, J lost 7 bases, and 15 bases lay in between. The germline gives CDR1 MNHNS, CDR2 SASEGT. The CDR3 sequence is 15 residues long. In nucleotides, the CDR3 is TGTGCCAGCAGTTATCCCGGGCTACAGAATTCACCCCTCCACTTT. This sequence encodes CASSYPGLQNSPLHF.

There are a few counts of this clonotype. This sequence joins TRBV6-5 and TRBJ2-3; the match to TRBD2 covers 10 bases. This CDR3 has 15 amino acids. Trimming at V came to 3 bases and at J to 6 bases, leaving 6 bases not matched to a gene. Germline V gene sequence: CDR1 MNHEY, CDR2 SVGAGI. CDR3 loop: CASSYLGLAVDTQYF. In DNA form, the CDR3 reads TGTGCCAGCAGTTATCTCGGACTAGCGGTTGATACGCAGTATTTT.

This chain uses TRBV6-5 with TRBJ1-1; D is possibly TRBD1 (5 bases). Trimming shortened V by 3 bases and J by 5 bases, and 13 bases separated the two germline ends. The CDR3 sequence is 14 residues long. The germline gives CDR1 MNHEY, CDR2 SVGAGI. The CDR3 DNA sequence: TGTGCCAGCAGTTATAACCAGGGAGGTACTGAAGCTTTCTTT. Its translation is CASSYNQGGTEAFF.

V is TRBV7-3 and J is TRBJ2-1, with TRBD2 identical over 12 bases. The CDR3 has 18 residues. The V gene end was trimmed by 2 bases and the J gene end by 0 bases; junction bases not matched to a gene: 5. Per the germline V gene, CDR1 is SGHTA and CDR2 is FQGTGA. CDR3 protein: CASSLGTSGFSSYNEQFF. The CDR3 nucleotides are TGTGCCAGCAGCTTAGGGACTAGCGGGTTCAGCTCCTACAATGAGCAGTTCTTC.

The chain employs TRBV20-1 and TRBJ2-7, with 7 bases aligning to TRBD1. The CDR3 spans 14 residues. After removal of 5 bases from V and 5 bases from J, the junction contained 12 bases not matched to a gene. Germline CDR1 reads DFQATT; CDR2 reads SNEGSKA (reference sequence). CDR3 coding DNA: TGCAGTGCTCTGACACGACAGGGCGATGACGAGCAGTACGTC. Amino acids: CSALTRQGDDEQYV.

The chain joins TRBV28 to TRBJ1-2; D call uncertain. The CDR3 length is 14 residues. Germline CDR1 and CDR2: MDHEN and SYDVKM. Trimming took 10 bases from V and 3 from J, leaving 18 bases between them. This CDR3 reads CAIHRAAPDYGYTF. CDR3 sequence (DNA): TGTGCCATCCACCGCGCCGCCCCGGACTATGGCTACACCTTC.